This TCR beta chain is from a study of T cell responses to AZD1222 COVID-19 vaccine. Study conclusions and caveats: In a largely white British group with more females than males, clonal diversity was possibly underestimated. Repertoire sampling was restricted to post-peak T cell response timepoints.

The table came from immunoSEQ multiplex PCR; TCRdb's copy has only in-frame clones and leaves some out. This table has more than 95,000 clones, around 88% appearing once. This clone was counted once. Its specificity is not known. The germline CDR1 and CDR2 sequences are MNHEY and SVGAGI. This CDR3 has 14 amino acids. The V end was cut by 6 bases, the J end by 0 bases, with 12 bases between. The sample was peripheral blood, taken 28 days after the second AZD1222 dose. This clonotype was sampled from an adult who received the AZD1222 COVID-19 vaccine. This chain connects TRBV6-5 to TRBJ2-7; D could derive from TRBD1 or TRBD2 (5 bases each). CDR3 coding DNA: TGTGCCAGCAGAGGGGAGCCCAACTCCTACGAGCAGTACTTC. Translating it yields CASRGEPNSYEQYF.